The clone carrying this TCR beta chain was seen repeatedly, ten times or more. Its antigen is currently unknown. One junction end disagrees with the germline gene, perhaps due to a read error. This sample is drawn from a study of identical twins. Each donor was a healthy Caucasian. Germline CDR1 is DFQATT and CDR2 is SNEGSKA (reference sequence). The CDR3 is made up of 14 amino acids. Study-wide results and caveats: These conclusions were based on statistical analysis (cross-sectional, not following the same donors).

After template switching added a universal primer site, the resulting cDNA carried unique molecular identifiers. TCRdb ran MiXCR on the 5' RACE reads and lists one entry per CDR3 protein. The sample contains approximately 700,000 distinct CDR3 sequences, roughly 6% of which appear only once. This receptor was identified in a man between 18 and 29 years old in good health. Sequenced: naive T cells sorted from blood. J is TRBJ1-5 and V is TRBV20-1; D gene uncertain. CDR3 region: CSARESLGNQPQHF. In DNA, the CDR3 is TGCAGTGCGAGAGAGTCTCTAGGCAATCAGCCCCAGCATTTT.